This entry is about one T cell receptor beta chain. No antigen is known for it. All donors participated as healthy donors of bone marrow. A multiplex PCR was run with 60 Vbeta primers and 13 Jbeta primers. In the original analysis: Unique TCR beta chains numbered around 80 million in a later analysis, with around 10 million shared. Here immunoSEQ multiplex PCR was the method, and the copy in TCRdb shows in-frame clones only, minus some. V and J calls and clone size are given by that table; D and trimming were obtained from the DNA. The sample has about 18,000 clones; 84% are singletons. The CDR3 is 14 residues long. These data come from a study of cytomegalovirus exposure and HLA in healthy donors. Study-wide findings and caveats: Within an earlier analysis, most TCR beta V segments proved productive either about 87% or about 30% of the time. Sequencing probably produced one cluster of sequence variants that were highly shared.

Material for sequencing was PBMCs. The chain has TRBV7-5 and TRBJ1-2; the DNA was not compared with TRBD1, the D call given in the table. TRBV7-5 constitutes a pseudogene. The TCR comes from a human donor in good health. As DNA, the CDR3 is TGTGTCAGAAGCCGGCCGCGACAGAACTATGGCTACACCTTC. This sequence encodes CVRSRPRQNYGYTF.